This note documents a single T cell receptor beta chain sequence. Its cognate antigen is unknown. These data belong to a study of response to subunit inactivated influenza vaccine. Whole-study findings and limits: Each seasonal influenza vaccination, the authors suggested, recruits few new T cells.

The junction had 4 bases not matched to a gene; V was cut back by 4 bases and J by 2 bases. Looked up from germline, CDR1 is LGHNA and CDR2 is YSLEER. The CDR3 is made up of 14 amino acids. TCRdb re-derived calls from the RT-PCR reads in MiXCR, one entry per CDR3 protein. The sample records hundreds of thousands of distinct CDR3 sequences, approximately 14% being singletons. The starting material was PBMCs from blood, obtained roughly 15 days before vaccination. This TCR was sampled from a man aged 50 to 60 who received an inactivated influenza vaccine. The chain joins TRBV4-3 to TRBJ2-5; 7 bases map to TRBD2. CDR3 coding DNA: TGCGCCAGCAGCCTCCAGCGGGGACAAGAGACCCAGTACTTC. It is translated as CASSLQRGQETQYF.